One and the same sample provided the 14 T cell receptor beta chains below, sequenced in a study of blood T cell repertoires in COVID-19. Some clones are missing from TCRdb's copy, which holds only in-frame ones; the method was immunoSEQ multiplex PCR. The sample holds roughly 480,000 clones, roughly nine tenths seen once. The specimen sequenced was peripheral blood. The receptors were gathered from a man between 18 and 35 years old with COVID-19, enrolled during active disease.

J is TRBJ2-7 and V is TRBV6-2 or TRBV6-3; tentative D call: TRBD1 (5 bases). Looked up from germline, CDR1 is MNHEY and CDR2 is SVGEGT. V dropped 4 bases and J dropped 4 bases, with 17 bases sitting between them. CDR3 size: 15 residues. The CDR3 protein is CASSSDWTSRYEQYF. CDR3 nucleotide sequence: TGTGCCAGCAGTTCCGATTGGACAAGTCGATACGAGCAGTACTTC.

This clone has a handful of counts. The V call is TRBV6-5, the J call TRBJ1-4, with D possibly TRBD1 on 5 matching bases. The CDR3 sequence is 14 residues long. V shed 9 bases and J shed 6 bases, with 17 bases lying between them. The V gene's germline CDR1 is MNHEY and CDR2 SVGAGI. The CDR3 DNA sequence: TGTGCCAGTAAAAGCGGGGGGAGTTATGAAAAACTGTTTTTT. It is translated as CASKSGGSYEKLFF.

The chain is built from TRBV19 and TRBJ2-7, with a weak D call TRBD2 (5 bases). V lost 6 bases and J lost 5, with 8 bases in between. This CDR3 spans 11 amino acids. CDR1 is LNHDA and CDR2 is SQIVND in the germline V gene (reference sequence). In nucleotides, the CDR3 is TGTGCCAGTAGGACCGGGGACGAGCAGTACTTC. It is translated as CASRTGDEQYF.

The CDR3 is CASSSPGSNQPQHF. CDR3 nucleotide sequence: TGTGCCAGCAGTTCGCCCGGTAGCAATCAGCCCCAGCATTTT. The chain is built from TRBV28 and TRBJ1-5; D is unresolved. There are 14 residues in the CDR3. CDR1 and CDR2 (germline): MDHEN, SYDVKM. Trimming removed 4 bases at V and 0 bases at J, with 7 bases between.

V and J are TRBV21-1 and TRBJ2-4; the table assigns TRBD2, which was not confirmed against the DNA. TRBV21-1 is classified as a pseudogene. CDR3 length equals 20 residues. Written as DNA, the CDR3 is TGTGCCAGCAGCAAAGCCCGCACTAGCGGGGGGTCCCCAGCCAAAAACATTCAGTACTTC. Encoded protein: CASSKARTSGGSPAKNIQYF.

The rearrangement uses TRBV6-5 and TRBJ1-2; 9 bases map to TRBD1. Germline CDR1 is MNHEY and CDR2 is SVGAGI. The CDR3 spans 15 residues. The V gene end was trimmed by 4 bases and the J gene end by 2 bases; junction bases not matched to a gene: 5. The CDR3 nucleotides read TGTGCCAGCAGTTCGGCCGGGACAGGGAACTATGGCTACACCTTC. This gives the protein CASSSAGTGNYGYTF.

The rearrangement links TRBV28 to TRBJ2-7; D gene ambiguous. The V gene lost 7 bases and the J gene lost 3 bases, with 16 bases spanning the gap. The CDR3 sequence is 14 residues long. The germline V gene encodes CDR1 MDHEN and CDR2 SYDVKM. The CDR3 protein is CASIGPQSRYEQYF. CDR3 nucleotides: TGTGCCAGCATAGGCCCACAGAGTCGCTACGAGCAGTACTTC. The variable domain in full, completed from reference TRBV28 and TRBJ2-7, reads DVKVTQSSRYLVKRTGEKVFLECVQDMDHENMFWYRQDPGLGLRLIYFSYDVKMKEKGDIPEGYSVSREKKERFSLILESASTNQTSMYLCASIGPQSRYEQYFGPGTRLTVT.

The V call is TRBV2, the J call TRBJ2-7; the D gene is possibly TRBD2 (6 bases). Per germline, CDR1 SNHLY and CDR2 FYNNEI. CDR3 length equals 14 residues. V was trimmed by 8 bases and J by 0 bases, leaving 14 bases between them. As DNA, the CDR3 is TGTGCCAGCGTCCCGGCGGGGAGCTCCTACGAGCAGTACTTC. Protein product: CASVPAGSSYEQYF.

With regard to this clone: This specimen includes other DNA sequences encoding the same CDR3. The gene calls are TRBV14 and TRBJ1-1, with D perhaps matching TRBD1 (6 bases). The CDR3 spans 14 residues. The V gene lost 4 bases and the J gene lost 4 bases, with 13 bases spanning the gap. Germline V lookup: CDR1 SGHDN, CDR2 FVKESK. The CDR3 is CASSRLQGSTEAFF. The CDR3 nucleotides read TGTGCCAGCAGCCGATTACAGGGTAGCACTGAAGCTTTCTTT.

The CDR3 loop is CASSEGGGTEAFF. The CDR3 nucleotides are TGTGCCAGCAGTGAAGGGGGGGGCACTGAAGCTTTCTTT. V usage is TRBV6-1 and J usage is TRBJ1-1, with D perhaps TRBD1 (5 bases). CDR1 and CDR2 from the germline V gene are MNHNS and SASEGT. V gave up 1 base and J gave up 4 bases, with 7 bases separating them. The CDR3 spans 13 residues.

The genes are TRBV29-1 and TRBJ2-7, with D possibly matching TRBD1 (5 bases). V was trimmed by 5 bases and J by 3 bases, leaving 14 bases between them. Germline V gives CDR1 SQVTM, CDR2 ANQGSEA. There are 13 residues in the CDR3. CDR3 sequence reads: CSVLLQGNYEQYF. The CDR3, as DNA: TGCAGCGTTCTCTTGCAGGGTAACTACGAGCAGTACTTC.

The chain uses TRBV11-3 and TRBJ1-6, with 7 bases lining up with TRBD1. CDR1 and CDR2 (germline): SGHNT, YENEEA. The CDR3 runs to 13 residues. The ends lost 7 bases at V and 5 bases at J; junction bases unmatched: 2. The CDR3: CASKTGNNSPLHF. The CDR3 DNA sequence: TGTGCCAGCAAGACAGGGAATAATTCACCCCTCCACTTT. Drawing the rest from reference TRBV11-3 and TRBJ1-6, the complete variable domain is EAGVVQSPRYKIIEKKQPVAFWCNPISGHNTLYWYLQNLGQGPELLIRYENEEAVDDSQLPKDRFSAERLKGVDSTLKIQPAELGDSAVYLCASKTGNNSPLHFGNGTRLTVT.

This chain links TRBV29-1 with TRBJ2-1; D might be TRBD2 (5 bases). The ends were cut back, 2 bases at V and 2 bases at J, with 10 bases in the middle. The V gene's germline CDR1 is SQVTM and CDR2 ANQGSEA. The CDR3 sequence is 14 residues long. The CDR3 protein is CSVEIRRAYNEQFF. CDR3 nucleotide sequence: TGCAGCGTTGAAATTAGGCGGGCCTACAATGAGCAGTTCTTC.

The chain joins TRBV13 to TRBJ2-7; TRBD2 matches 7 bases. The germline V gene has CDR1 PRHDT and CDR2 FYEKMQ (reference sequence). V dropped 4 bases and J dropped 6; count of bases not matched to a gene: 6. The CDR3 length is 13 residues. The CDR3 spells CASSSGLGGEQYF. The CDR3 nucleotides read TGTGCCAGCAGCTCCGGACTAGGTGGCGAGCAGTACTTC.